This entry concerns a single T cell receptor (beta chain). No antigen is known for it. The data were obtained in a study of cytomegalovirus exposure and HLA in healthy donors. Study-wide results and limits: For TCR beta chains, V- and J-gene trimming was later linked to a missense DCLRE1C variant.

PCR amplification relied on 60 Vbeta primers (plus 13 Jbeta primers). TCRdb's copy holds only in-frame clones and misses some; the assay was immunoSEQ multiplex PCR. The repertoire holds more than 80,000 clones, over 70% seen once, with under 6% in the top ten. Specimen: PBMCs. This TCR derives from a man aged 18 to 35 in good health and CMV-seropositive.

The CDR3: CASSPGLGGWITGELFF. The CDR3 DNA sequence: TGTGCCAGCAGTCCCGGACTAGGGGGGTGGATCACCGGGGAGCTGTTTTTT. V is TRBV6-4 and J is TRBJ2-2; possibly TRBD2 for D (7 bases). The CDR3 has 17 residues. Trimming removed 5 bases at V and 4 bases at J, with 20 bases between. Germline V lookup: CDR1 MRHNA, CDR2 SNTAGT.